A single T cell receptor (beta chain) is shown here with its context. Its target is not known. Pooled in the analysis were second doses at about 4 or about 12 weeks. TCRdb's table, derived via immunoSEQ multiplex PCR, lists solely in-frame clones and lacks some. The data contain 140,000 to 150,000 clones, about nine tenths of them seen just once; the ten biggest clones take up 1.9%. This sample is part of a study of T cell responses to AZD1222 COVID-19 vaccine. Broader study findings: White British people made up most donors, females outnumbered males, and clonal diversity was possibly underestimated. Two AZD1222 doses significantly raised spike-specific TCR breadth and depth over controls.

The length of the CDR3 is 14 residues. From germline, CDR1 is SGHVS and CDR2 FQNEAQ. V lost 7 bases, J lost 4 bases, and 13 bases lay in between. The V call is TRBV7-8, the J call TRBJ2-2; D tentatively fits TRBD1 or TRBD2 (6 bases each). This TCR was recovered from an adult who received the AZD1222 COVID-19 vaccine. The sample in question was peripheral blood, obtained 28 days after the second AZD1222 dose. The CDR3 region is CASTLGGGTGELFF. DNA for the CDR3: TGTGCCAGCACTCTGGGGGGCGGCACCGGGGAGCTGTTTTTT.